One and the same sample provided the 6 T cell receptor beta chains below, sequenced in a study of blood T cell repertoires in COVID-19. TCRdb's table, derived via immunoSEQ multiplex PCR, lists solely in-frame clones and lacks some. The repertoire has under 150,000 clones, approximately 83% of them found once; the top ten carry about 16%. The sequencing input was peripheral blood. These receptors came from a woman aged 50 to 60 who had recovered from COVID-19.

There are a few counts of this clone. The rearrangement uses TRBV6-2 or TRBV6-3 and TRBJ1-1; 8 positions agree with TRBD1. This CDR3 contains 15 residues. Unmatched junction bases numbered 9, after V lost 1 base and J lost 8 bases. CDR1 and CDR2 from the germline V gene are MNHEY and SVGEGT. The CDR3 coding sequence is TGTGCCAGCAGTTACTTGAGCAGGGGGCGCTTAGAAGCTTTCTTT. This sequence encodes CASSYLSRGRLEAFF.

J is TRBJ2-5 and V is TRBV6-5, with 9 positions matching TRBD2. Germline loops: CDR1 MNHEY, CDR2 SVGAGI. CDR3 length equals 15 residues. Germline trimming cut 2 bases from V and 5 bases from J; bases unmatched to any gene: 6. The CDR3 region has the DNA TGTGCCAGCAGTTACCGCGGGGGGGCCGGGGAGACCCAGTACTTC. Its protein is CASSYRGGAGETQYF.

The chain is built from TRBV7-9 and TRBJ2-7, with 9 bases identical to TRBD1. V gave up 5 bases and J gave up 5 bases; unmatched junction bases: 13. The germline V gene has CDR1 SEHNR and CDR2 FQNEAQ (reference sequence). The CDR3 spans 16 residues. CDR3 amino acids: CASSRTGAHTPHEQYF. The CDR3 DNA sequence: TGTGCCAGCAGCCGGACAGGGGCCCATACCCCACACGAGCAGTACTTC.

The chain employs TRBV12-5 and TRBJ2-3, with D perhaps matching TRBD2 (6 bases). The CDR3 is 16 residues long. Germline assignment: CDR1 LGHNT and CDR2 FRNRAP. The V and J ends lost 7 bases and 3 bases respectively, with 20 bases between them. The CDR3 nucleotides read TGTGCTAGTGTTGGGACTTTTTCATGGAATACAGATACGCAGTATTTT. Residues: CASVGTFSWNTDTQYF. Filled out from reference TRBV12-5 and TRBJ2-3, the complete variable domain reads DARVTQTPRHKVTEMGQEVTMRCQPILGHNTVFWYRQTMMQGLELLAYFRNRAPLDDSGMPKDRFSAEMPDATLATLKIQPSEPRDSAVYFCASVGTFSWNTDTQYFGPGTRLTVL.

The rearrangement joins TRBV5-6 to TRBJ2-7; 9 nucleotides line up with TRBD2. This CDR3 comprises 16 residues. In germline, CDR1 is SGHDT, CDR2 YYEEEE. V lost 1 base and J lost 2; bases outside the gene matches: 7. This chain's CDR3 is CASSLNGLAGTYEQYF. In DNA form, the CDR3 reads TGTGCCAGCAGCTTGAATGGGCTAGCGGGGACCTACGAGCAGTACTTC.

The CDR3 protein is CASTLGVAGGAAKNIQYF. The CDR3 bases are TGTGCCAGCACCCTCGGGGTAGCGGGAGGGGCAGCCAAAAACATTCAGTACTTC. This chain joins TRBV2 and TRBJ2-4; TRBD2 matches at 11 bases. Germline loops: CDR1 SNHLY, CDR2 FYNNEI. The CDR3 contains 18 residues. J was trimmed by 0 bases and V by 7 bases; bases with no gene match: 11.